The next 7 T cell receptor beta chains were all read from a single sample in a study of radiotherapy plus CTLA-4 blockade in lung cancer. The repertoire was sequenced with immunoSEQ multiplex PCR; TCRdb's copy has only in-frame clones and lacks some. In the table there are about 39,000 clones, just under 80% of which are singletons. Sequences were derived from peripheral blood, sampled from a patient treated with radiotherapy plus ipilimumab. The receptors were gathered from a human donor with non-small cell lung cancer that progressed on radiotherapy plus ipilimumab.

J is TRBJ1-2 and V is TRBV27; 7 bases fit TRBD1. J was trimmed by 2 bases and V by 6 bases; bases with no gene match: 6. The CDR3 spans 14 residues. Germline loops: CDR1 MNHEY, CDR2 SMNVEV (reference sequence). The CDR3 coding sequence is TGTGCCAGCAGGTTCGGGACAGCCAACTATGGCTACACCTTC. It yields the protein CASRFGTANYGYTF.

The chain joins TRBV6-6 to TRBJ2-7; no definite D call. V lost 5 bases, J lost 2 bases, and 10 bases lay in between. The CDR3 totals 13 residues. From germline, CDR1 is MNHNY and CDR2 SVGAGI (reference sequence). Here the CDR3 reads CASSTTSAYEQYF. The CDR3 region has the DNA TGTGCCAGCAGTACTACCTCGGCCTACGAGCAGTACTTC.

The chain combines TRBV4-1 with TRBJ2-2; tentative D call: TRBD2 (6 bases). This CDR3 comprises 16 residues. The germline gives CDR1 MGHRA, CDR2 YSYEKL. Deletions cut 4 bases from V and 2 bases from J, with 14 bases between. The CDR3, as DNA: TGCGCCAGCAGCCGATACGGGACTCCTAACACCGGGGAGCTGTTTTTT. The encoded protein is CASSRYGTPNTGELFF.

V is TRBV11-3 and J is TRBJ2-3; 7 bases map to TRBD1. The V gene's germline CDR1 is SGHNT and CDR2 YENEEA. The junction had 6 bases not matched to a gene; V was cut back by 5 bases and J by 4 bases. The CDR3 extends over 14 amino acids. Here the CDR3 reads CASSNDRAADTQYF. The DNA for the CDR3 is TGTGCCAGCAGCAACGACAGGGCGGCAGATACGCAGTATTTT.

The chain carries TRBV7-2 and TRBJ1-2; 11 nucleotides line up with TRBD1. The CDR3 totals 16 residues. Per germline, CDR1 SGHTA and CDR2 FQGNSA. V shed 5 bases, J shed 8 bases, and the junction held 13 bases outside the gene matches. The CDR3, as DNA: TGTGCCAGCAGCCAGAGGGACAGGGGGAGCCTGGGAGGCTACACCTTC. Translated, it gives CASSQRDRGSLGGYTF.

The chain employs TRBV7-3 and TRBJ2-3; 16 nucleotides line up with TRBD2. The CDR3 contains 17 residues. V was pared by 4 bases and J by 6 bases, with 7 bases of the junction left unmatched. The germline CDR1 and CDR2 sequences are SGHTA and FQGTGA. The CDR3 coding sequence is TGTGCCAGCAGCTCCGGGACTAGCGGGGGGGCCGGGGATACGCAGTATTTT. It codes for CASSSGTSGGAGDTQYF. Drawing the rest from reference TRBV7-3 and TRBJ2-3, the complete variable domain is GAGVSQTPSNKVTEKGKYVELRCDPISGHTALYWYRQSLGQGPEFLIYFQGTGAADDSGLPNDRFFAVRPEGSVSTLKIQRTERGDSAVYLCASSSGTSGGAGDTQYFGPGTRLTVL.

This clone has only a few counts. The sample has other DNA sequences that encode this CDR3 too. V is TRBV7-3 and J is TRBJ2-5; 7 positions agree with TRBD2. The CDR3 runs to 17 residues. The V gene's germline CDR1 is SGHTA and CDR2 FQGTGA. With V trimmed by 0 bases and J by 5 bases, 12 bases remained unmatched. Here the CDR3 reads CASSLTGGRAGVETQYF. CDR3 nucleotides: TGTGCCAGCAGCTTAACGGGGGGGAGGGCGGGGGTCGAGACCCAGTACTTC.